These 25 T cell receptor beta chains were sequenced from one sample in a study of T-cell reconstitution after alpha-beta-depleted transplantation in children. Library preparation (for TCRbeta) was performed with unique molecular identifiers. From the PCR reads, TCRdb called clonotypes with MiXCR, one entry per CDR3 protein. The sample consists of 200,000 or so distinct CDR3 sequences, 5% to 6.5% of them appearing once. Sequencing used PBMCs, obtained before TCRalphabeta/CD19-depleted stem cell transplant. These receptors all stem from a girl under three years old with combined immunodeficiency, due to receive a stem cell transplant.

This clonotype was seen ten or more times. The chain combines TRBV12-3 or TRBV12-4 with TRBJ1-1, with D possibly TRBD1 on 5 matching bases. The CDR3 is 13 amino acids. V lost 8 bases and J lost 4, with 14 bases in between. The CDR3 protein is CASWTMGGTEAFF. The CDR3, as DNA: TGTGCCAGCTGGACGATGGGGGGCACTGAAGCTTTCTTT.

The gene calls are TRBV19 and TRBJ1-3; 7 nucleotides match TRBD1. The germline CDR1 and CDR2 sequences are LNHDA and SQIVND (reference sequence). The CDR3 runs to 14 residues. J lost 1 base, V lost 6 bases, and 3 bases had no gene match. The CDR3 DNA is TGTGCCAGTAGGACGACAGGGTCTGGAAACACCATATATTTT. It specifies CASRTTGSGNTIYF.

This clonotype was seen only a few times. The V gene is TRBV24-1, the J gene TRBJ2-3; D may be TRBD1 or TRBD2 (5 bases each). Germline CDR1 reads KGHDR; CDR2 reads SFDVKD. V was pared by 3 bases and J by 2 bases, with 14 bases between. The CDR3 loop spans 16 amino acids. The CDR3 DNA reads TGTGCCACCAGTGATCTCGGGACGGCCAACACAGATACGCAGTATTTT. Its translation is CATSDLGTANTDTQYF.

This clonotype was detected many times. The chain has TRBV20-1 and TRBJ1-1, with D possibly being TRBD1 (6 bases). There are 14 residues in the CDR3. Trimming removed 1 base from V and 0 bases from J, with 9 bases in between. In germline, CDR1 is DFQATT, CDR2 SNEGSKA (reference sequence). CDR3 loop: CSARATGLNTEAFF. As DNA, the CDR3 is TGCAGTGCTAGAGCTACAGGGTTGAACACTGAAGCTTTCTTT.

The V call is TRBV5-1, the J call TRBJ2-7, with unresolved D. The V gene lost 0 bases and the J gene lost 1 base, with 8 bases spanning the gap. The CDR3 has 14 amino acids. Germline V gives CDR1 SGHRS, CDR2 YFSETQ. CDR3 in DNA: TGCGCCAGCAGCTTGGCGAAGGGTTCCTACGAGCAGTACTTC. Its translation is CASSLAKGSYEQYF.

This clonotype was observed at least ten times. The chain employs TRBV20-1 and TRBJ2-3; TRBD2 aligns across 10 bases. Germline CDR1 and CDR2: DFQATT and SNEGSKA (reference sequence). The V gene end was trimmed by 3 bases and the J gene end by 2 bases; junction bases not matched to a gene: 11. There are 17 residues in the CDR3. The CDR3 reads CSASPPPGTSVTDTQYF. Here the CDR3 DNA reads TGCAGTGCTAGCCCCCCACCCGGGACTAGCGTCACAGATACGCAGTATTTT.

As DNA, the CDR3 is TGCGCCAGCAGCCTTACAGGGGTTAGGATGAACACTGAAGCTTTCTTT. Protein: CASSLTGVRMNTEAFF. The V gene is TRBV4-1, the J gene TRBJ1-1, with TRBD1 matching over 7 bases. The length of the CDR3 is 16 residues. CDR1 and CDR2 (germline): MGHRA, YSYEKL. With 4 bases clipped from V and 0 bases from J, the junction kept 8 bases outside the gene matches.

V and J are TRBV20-1 and TRBJ2-7; D possibly corresponds to TRBD2 (7 bases). Per the germline V gene, CDR1 is DFQATT and CDR2 is SNEGSKA (reference sequence). The germline V and J ends were trimmed by 0 bases and 3 bases, with 18 bases remaining between them. The CDR3 is 16 residues long. This CDR3 reads CSARDRGGGSFYEQYF. CDR3 DNA sequence: TGCAGTGCTAGAGATCGAGGGGGAGGGAGTTTCTACGAGCAGTACTTC.

The rearrangement links TRBV14 to TRBJ1-4; no definite D call. V lost 5 bases and J 10 bases, leaving 14 bases between the germline ends. Germline V gene lookup returns CDR1 SGHDN and CDR2 FVKESK. CDR3 size: 13 residues. The DNA of the CDR3 is TGTGCCAGCAGCGAACTCGGTGTTGGAAAACTGTTTTTT. This translates into CASSELGVGKLFF.

This clonotype was counted ten times or more. The rearrangement links TRBV7-2 to TRBJ2-7; no firm D call. The length of the CDR3 is 15 residues. The V end lost 2 bases, the J end lost 2 bases, and 13 bases lay between the germline ends. Germline V gene data show CDR1 as SGHTA and CDR2 as FQGNSA. DNA for the CDR3: TGTGCCAGCAGCTTATGGATCCCCTCAACCTACGAGCAGTACTTC. Translated: CASSLWIPSTYEQYF.

The table lists this clonotype with many counts. The gene calls are TRBV20-1 and TRBJ2-2; D perhaps matches TRBD1 (6 bases). This CDR3 region has 19 residues. V lost 0 bases to trimming and J lost 3 bases, with 23 bases between them. CDR1 is DFQATT, CDR2 SNEGSKA, per germline (reference sequence). CDR3 nucleotides: TGCAGTGCTAGAGACGGGACAAGGCTTCCTTTTTGGTACACCGGGGAGCTGTTTTTT. This codes for CSARDGTRLPFWYTGELFF.

There are many counts of this clonotype. This chain links TRBV28 with TRBJ2-7; D unclear. CDR1 is MDHEN, CDR2 SYDVKM, per germline. This CDR3 has 11 amino acids. Trimming took 8 bases from V and 4 from J, leaving 9 bases between them. The CDR3: CASSIGYEQYF. The CDR3 region has the DNA TGTGCCAGCTCGATAGGTTACGAGCAGTACTTC.

V usage is TRBV5-1 and J usage is TRBJ2-7; TRBD1 aligns across 10 bases. The V and J ends lost 3 bases and 5 bases, in that order; junction bases with no gene match: 5. From germline, CDR1 is SGHRS and CDR2 YFSETQ. The CDR3 is 14 amino acids. The DNA of the CDR3 is TGCGCCAGCAGCTCGGGACAGGGGAACAACGAGCAGTACTTC. Its protein is CASSSGQGNNEQYF.

This clonotype was detected many times. The chain couples TRBV7-6 to TRBJ2-7, with D perhaps TRBD1 (6 bases). The CDR3 runs 14 residues. Germline V gene sequence: CDR1 SGHVS, CDR2 FNYEAQ. V lost 4 bases to trimming and J lost 3 bases, with 13 bases between them. CDR3 residues: CASSSRGPNYEQYF. The CDR3 DNA reads TGTGCCAGCAGCTCCAGGGGTCCAAACTACGAGCAGTACTTC.

This clonotype has ten or more counts. The genes are TRBV21-1 and TRBJ1-1; whether TRBD1, the table's D call, matches the DNA was not checked. TRBV21-1 is an annotated pseudogene. The CDR3 consists of 19 residues. The CDR3 loop reads CASSKFWEPLSGSNTEAFF. For the CDR3, the DNA is TGTGCCAGCAGCAAATTTTGGGAGCCCTTATCAGGGTCGAACACTGAAGCTTTCTTT.

This clonotype has a count of ten or more. V is TRBV5-5 and J is TRBJ2-3; TRBD1 aligns across 9 bases. With V trimmed by 2 bases and J by 4 bases, 8 bases remained unmatched. This CDR3 comprises 16 residues. Germline V lookup: CDR1 SGHKS, CDR2 YYEKEE (reference sequence). CDR3 in DNA: TGTGCCAGCAGCTTCTTCAGGGGACAGGGTTCAGATACGCAGTATTTT. Its translation: CASSFFRGQGSDTQYF. Full variable domain (outside the CDR3, taken from reference TRBV5-5 and TRBJ2-3): DAGVTQSPTHLIKTRGQQVTLRCSPISGHKSVSWYQQVLGQGPQFIFQYYEKEERGRGNFPDRFSARQFPNYSSELNVNALLLGDSALYLCASSFFRGQGSDTQYFGPGTRLTVL.

This clonotype was seen only a few times. CDR3 loop: CASTDILLETQYF. For the CDR3, the DNA is TGTGCCAGCACGGACATTCTGTTGGAGACCCAGTACTTC. V gene TRBV25-1 combines with J gene TRBJ2-5; D may be TRBD1 (5 bases). Trimming removed 7 bases at V and 5 bases at J, with 14 bases between. Per germline, CDR1 MGHDK and CDR2 SYGVNS. The CDR3 consists of 13 residues. The variable domain in full, with the rest retrieved from reference TRBV25-1 and TRBJ2-5, is EADIYQTPRYLVIGTGKKITLECSQTMGHDKMYWYQQDPGMELHLIHYSYGVNSTEKGDLSSESTVSRIRTEHFPLTLESARPSHTSQYLCASTDILLETQYFGPGTRLLVL.

Comment on this clonotype: This may be a read error: a much more frequent sequence differs by one nucleotide. The V gene is TRBV29-1, the J gene TRBJ1-5, with a possible D match to TRBD1 (5 bases). Per the germline V gene, CDR1 is SQVTM and CDR2 is ANQGSEA. V lost 3 bases, J lost 5 bases, and 8 bases lay in between. The CDR3 covers 12 residues. DNA for the CDR3: TGCAGCGTTGAGGTGGGGGATCAGCCCCAGCATTTT. The encoded protein is CSVEVGDQPQHF.

The chain employs TRBV5-1 and TRBJ2-7; unclear D gene. Trimming took off 4 bases at V and 1 base at J, with 15 bases between the two ends. Germline V gene lookup returns CDR1 SGHRS and CDR2 YFSETQ. This CDR3 contains 15 residues. The CDR3 nucleotides are TGCGCCAGCAGCCTTCGTGTATACGGGTCCTACGAGCAGTACTTC. Its translation: CASSLRVYGSYEQYF.

This clonotype occurred many times. The chain uses TRBV5-1 and TRBJ2-5; 7 positions match TRBD1. Per germline, CDR1 SGHRS and CDR2 YFSETQ. This CDR3 region has 13 residues. V dropped 4 bases and J dropped 5; count of bases not matched to a gene: 5. Written as DNA, the CDR3 is TGCGCCAGCAGCCAGGACAGGCGGGAGACCCAGTACTTC. Residues: CASSQDRRETQYF.

At least ten counts were recorded for this clonotype. The V gene is TRBV10-3, the J gene TRBJ2-2; D remains ambiguous. Trimming cost V 2 bases and J 3 bases, with 7 bases left between them. The CDR3 loop spans 14 amino acids. CDR1 and CDR2 (germline): ENHRY, SYGVKD. In nucleotides, the CDR3 is TGTGCCATCAGTGAGGATGCGGACACCGGGGAGCTGTTTTTT. Residues: CAISEDADTGELFF.

This clonotype was counted between two and nine times. The V and J genes are TRBV12-3 or TRBV12-4 and TRBJ1-3; D is unresolved. Trimming removed 2 bases at V and 3 bases at J, with 8 bases between. The CDR3 runs to 14 residues. CDR3: CASSLTPFGNTIYF. The CDR3 bases are TGTGCCAGCAGTTTAACACCGTTTGGAAACACCATATATTTT.

This clonotype has at least ten counts. The chain recombines TRBV7-4 with TRBJ2-1; perhaps TRBD2 as D (5 bases). Deletions cut 5 bases from V and 0 bases from J, with 11 bases between. CDR1 and CDR2 from the germline V gene are SGHVT and SQSDAQ. This CDR3 has 15 amino acids. The chain's CDR3 is CASSPDCYSYNEQFF. CDR3 DNA sequence: TGTGCCAGCAGCCCGGACTGCTACTCCTACAATGAGCAGTTCTTC.

This clonotype has at least ten counts. V is TRBV28 and J is TRBJ2-7, with D hard to call. Per the germline V gene, CDR1 is MDHEN and CDR2 is SYDVKM. V was shortened by 5 bases and J by 0 bases, with 5 bases between the two germline ends. The CDR3 totals 12 residues. The CDR3 DNA reads as TGTGCCAGCAGTCAACCCTCCTACGAGCAGTACTTC. It specifies CASSQPSYEQYF.

This clonotype was seen repeatedly, ten times or more. The chain is built from TRBV6-5 and TRBJ2-7; TRBD1 agrees at 9 bases. J gave up 7 bases and V 0 bases, and 10 bases lay outside the gene matches. CDR3 length equals 16 residues. The germline CDR1 and CDR2 sequences are MNHEY and SVGAGI. This CDR3 reads CASSYSGTGQYVEQYF. The CDR3 nucleotides are TGTGCCAGCAGTTACTCGGGGACAGGGCAATACGTTGAGCAGTACTTC.